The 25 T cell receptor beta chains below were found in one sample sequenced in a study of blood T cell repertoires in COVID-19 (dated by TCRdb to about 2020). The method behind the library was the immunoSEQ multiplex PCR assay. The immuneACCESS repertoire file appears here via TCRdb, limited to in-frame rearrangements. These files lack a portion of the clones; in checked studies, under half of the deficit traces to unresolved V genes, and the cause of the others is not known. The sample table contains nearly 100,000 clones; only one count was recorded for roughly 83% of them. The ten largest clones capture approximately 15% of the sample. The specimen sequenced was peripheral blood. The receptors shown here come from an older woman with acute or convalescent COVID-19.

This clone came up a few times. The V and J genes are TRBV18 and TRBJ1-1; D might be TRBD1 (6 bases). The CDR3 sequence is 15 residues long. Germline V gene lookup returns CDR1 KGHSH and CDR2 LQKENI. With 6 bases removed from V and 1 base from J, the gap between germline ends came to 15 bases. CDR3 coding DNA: TGTGCCAGCTCCTACGCGATGGGGGCGAACACTGAAGCTTTCTTT. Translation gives CASSYAMGANTEAFF. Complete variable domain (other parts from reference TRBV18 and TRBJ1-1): NAGVMQNPRHLVRRRGQEARLRCSPMKGHSHVYWYRQLPEEGLKFMVYLQKENIIDESGMPKERFSAEFPKEGPSILRIQQVVRGDSAAYFCASSYAMGANTEAFFGQGTRLTVV.

Here the CDR3 reads CASLELDTNTDTQYF. CDR3 coding DNA: TGTGCCAGTCTAGAGTTGGACACCAACACAGATACGCAGTATTTT. The chain is built from TRBV28 and TRBJ2-3, with D possibly TRBD1 on 5 matching bases. This CDR3 has 15 amino acids. Trimming stripped 9 bases from V and 2 bases from J, with 18 bases between. Germline CDR1 and CDR2: MDHEN and SYDVKM.

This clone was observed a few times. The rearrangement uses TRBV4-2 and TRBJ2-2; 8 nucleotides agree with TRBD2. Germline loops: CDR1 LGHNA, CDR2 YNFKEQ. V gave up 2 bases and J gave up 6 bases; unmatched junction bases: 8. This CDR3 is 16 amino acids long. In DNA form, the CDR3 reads TGTGCCAGCAGCCAACTCAGCGGGGGAGGCGCCGGGGAGCTGTTTTTT. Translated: CASSQLSGGGAGELFF.

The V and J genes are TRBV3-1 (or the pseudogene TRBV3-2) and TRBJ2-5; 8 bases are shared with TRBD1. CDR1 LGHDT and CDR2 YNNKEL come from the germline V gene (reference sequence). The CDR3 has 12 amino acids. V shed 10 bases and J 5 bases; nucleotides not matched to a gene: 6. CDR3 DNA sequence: TGTGCCACCATGGACAGGGAGGAGACCCAGTACTTC. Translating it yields CATMDREETQYF.

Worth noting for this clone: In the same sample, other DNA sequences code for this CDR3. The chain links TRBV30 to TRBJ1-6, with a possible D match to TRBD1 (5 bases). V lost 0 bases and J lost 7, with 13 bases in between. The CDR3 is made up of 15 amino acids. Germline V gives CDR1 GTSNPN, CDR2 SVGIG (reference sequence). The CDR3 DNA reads TGTGCCTGGAGTGTAAGGGGAGGGTTGAATTCACCCCTCCACTTT. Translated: CAWSVRGGLNSPLHF.

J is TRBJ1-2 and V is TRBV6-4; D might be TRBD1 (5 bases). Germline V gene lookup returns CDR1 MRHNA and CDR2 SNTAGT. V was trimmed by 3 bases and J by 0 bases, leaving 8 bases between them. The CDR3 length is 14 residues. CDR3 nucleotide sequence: TGTGCCAGCAGTGAGGGAGGGGCTAACTATGGCTACACCTTC. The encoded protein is CASSEGGANYGYTF.

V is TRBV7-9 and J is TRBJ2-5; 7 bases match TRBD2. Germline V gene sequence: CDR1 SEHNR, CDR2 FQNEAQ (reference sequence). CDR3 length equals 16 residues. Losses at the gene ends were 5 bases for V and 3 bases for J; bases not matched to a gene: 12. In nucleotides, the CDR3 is TGTGCCAGCAGCCCAAGTCGGCGGCTAGCGGAAGAGACCCAGTACTTC. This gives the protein CASSPSRRLAEETQYF.

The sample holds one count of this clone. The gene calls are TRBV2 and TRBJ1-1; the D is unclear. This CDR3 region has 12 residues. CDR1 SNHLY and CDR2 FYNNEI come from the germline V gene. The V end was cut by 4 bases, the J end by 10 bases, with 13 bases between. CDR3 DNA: TGTGCCAGCAGTGGGGGAGAAGATGTAGCTTTCTTT. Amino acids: CASSGGEDVAFF.

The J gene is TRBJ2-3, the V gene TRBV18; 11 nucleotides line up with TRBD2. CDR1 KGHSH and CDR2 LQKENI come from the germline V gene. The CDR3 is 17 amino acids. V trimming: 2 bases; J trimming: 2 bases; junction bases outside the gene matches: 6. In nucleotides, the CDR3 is TGTGCCAGCTCACCATTACTAGCGGGGGCTATCACAGATACGCAGTATTTT. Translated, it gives CASSPLLAGAITDTQYF.

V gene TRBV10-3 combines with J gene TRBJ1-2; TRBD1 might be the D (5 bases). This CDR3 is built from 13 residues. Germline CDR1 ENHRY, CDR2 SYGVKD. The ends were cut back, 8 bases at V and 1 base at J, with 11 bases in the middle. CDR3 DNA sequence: TGTGCCATCGAGACGGGGGGTAACTATGGCTACACCTTC. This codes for CAIETGGNYGYTF.

The CDR3 DNA reads TGTGCCAGCAGTCAGCGGTACGAGCAGTACTTC. Protein: CASSQRYEQYF. The rearrangement uses TRBV12-3 or TRBV12-4 and TRBJ2-7; TRBD2 might be the D (5 bases). Between the trimmed V and J ends, which lost 5 bases and 4 bases, there was a span of 6 bases. The CDR3 is 11 residues long.

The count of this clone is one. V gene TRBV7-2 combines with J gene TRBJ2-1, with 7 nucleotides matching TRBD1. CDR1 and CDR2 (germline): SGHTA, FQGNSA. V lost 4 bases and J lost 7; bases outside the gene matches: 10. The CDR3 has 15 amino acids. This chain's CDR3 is CASSSADTGVNEQFF. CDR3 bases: TGTGCCAGCAGCTCCGCAGACACAGGGGTTAATGAGCAGTTCTTC.

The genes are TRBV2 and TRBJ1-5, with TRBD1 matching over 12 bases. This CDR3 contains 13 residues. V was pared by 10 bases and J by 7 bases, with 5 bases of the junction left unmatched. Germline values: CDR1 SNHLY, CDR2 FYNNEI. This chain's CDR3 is CATGTGGGQPQHF. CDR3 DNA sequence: TGTGCCACAGGGACAGGGGGCGGGCAGCCCCAGCATTTT.

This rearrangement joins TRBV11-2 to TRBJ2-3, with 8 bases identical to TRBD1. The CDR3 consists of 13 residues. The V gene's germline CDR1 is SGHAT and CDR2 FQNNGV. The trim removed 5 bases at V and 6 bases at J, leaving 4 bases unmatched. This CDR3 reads CASSEQGVDTQYF. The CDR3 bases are TGTGCCAGCAGCGAACAGGGGGTGGATACGCAGTATTTT.

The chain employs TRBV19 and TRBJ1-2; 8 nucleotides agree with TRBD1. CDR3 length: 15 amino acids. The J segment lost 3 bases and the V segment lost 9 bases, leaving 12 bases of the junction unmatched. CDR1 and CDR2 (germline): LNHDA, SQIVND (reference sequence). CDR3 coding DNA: TGTGCCAGCACGCAATTGGGACAGGCCGACTATGGCTACACCTTC. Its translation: CASTQLGQADYGYTF.

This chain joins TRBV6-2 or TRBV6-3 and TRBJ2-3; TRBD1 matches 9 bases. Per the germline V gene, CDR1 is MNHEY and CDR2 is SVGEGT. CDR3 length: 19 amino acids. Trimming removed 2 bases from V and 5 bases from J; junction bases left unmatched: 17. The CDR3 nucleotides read TGTGCCAGCAGTTACCCTCTGCCCCGGGTACAGGGGGCGGGAGATACGCAGTATTTT. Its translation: CASSYPLPRVQGAGDTQYF.

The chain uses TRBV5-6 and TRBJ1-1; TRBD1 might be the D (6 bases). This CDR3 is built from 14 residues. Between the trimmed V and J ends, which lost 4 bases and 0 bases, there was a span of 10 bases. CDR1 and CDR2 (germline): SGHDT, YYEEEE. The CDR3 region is CASSTGPLNTEAFF. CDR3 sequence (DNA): TGTGCCAGCAGCACAGGGCCATTGAACACTGAAGCTTTCTTT.

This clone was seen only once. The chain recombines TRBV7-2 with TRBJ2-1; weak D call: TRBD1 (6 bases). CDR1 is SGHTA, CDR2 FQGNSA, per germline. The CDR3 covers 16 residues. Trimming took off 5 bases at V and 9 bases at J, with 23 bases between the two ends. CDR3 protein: CASSPAPRGGLVEQFF. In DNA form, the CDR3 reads TGTGCCAGCAGCCCAGCCCCCAGGGGCGGTCTGGTTGAGCAGTTCTTC.

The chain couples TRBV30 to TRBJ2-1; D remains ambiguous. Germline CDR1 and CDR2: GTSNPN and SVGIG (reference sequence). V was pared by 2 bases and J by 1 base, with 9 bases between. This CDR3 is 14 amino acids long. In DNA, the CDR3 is TGTGCCTGGAGTCCGAGAGAGTCCTACAATGAGCAGTTCTTC. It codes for CAWSPRESYNEQFF. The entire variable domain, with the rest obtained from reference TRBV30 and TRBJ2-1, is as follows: SQTIHQWPATLVQPVGSPLSLECTVEGTSNPNLYWYRQAAGRGLQLLFYSVGIGQISSEVPQNLSASRPQDRQFILSSKKLLLSDSGFYLCAWSPRESYNEQFFGPGTRLTVL.

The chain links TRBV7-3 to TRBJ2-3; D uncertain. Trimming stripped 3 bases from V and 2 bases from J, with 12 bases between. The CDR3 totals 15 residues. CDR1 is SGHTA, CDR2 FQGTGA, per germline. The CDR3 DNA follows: TGTGCCAGCAGCTTGCTCGGAGCGTCCACAGATACGCAGTATTTT. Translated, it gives CASSLLGASTDTQYF.

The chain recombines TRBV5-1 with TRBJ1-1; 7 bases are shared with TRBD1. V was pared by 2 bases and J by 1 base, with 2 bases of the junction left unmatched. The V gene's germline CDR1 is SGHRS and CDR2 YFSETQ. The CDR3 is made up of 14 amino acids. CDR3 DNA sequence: TGCGCCAGCAGCTTACGGACAGGGAACACTGAAGCTTTCTTT. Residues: CASSLRTGNTEAFF. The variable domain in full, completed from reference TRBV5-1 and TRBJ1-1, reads KAGVTQTPRYLIKTRGQQVTLSCSPISGHRSVSWYQQTPGQGLQFLFEYFSETQRNKGNFPGRFSGRQFSNSRSEMNVSTLELGDSALYLCASSLRTGNTEAFFGQGTRLTVV.

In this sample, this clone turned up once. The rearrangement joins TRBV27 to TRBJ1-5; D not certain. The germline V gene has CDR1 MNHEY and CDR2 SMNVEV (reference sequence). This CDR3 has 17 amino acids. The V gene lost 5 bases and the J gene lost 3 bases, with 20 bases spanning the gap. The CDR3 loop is CASSLTGIEGLNQPQHF. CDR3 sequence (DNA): TGTGCCAGCAGTCTGACCGGTATAGAGGGTCTCAATCAGCCCCAGCATTTT.

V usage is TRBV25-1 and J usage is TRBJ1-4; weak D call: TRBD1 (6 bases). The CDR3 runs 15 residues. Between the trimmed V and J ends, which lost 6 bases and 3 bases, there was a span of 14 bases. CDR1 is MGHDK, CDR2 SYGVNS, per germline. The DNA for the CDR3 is TGTGCCAGCAGGGCTCTTGGGGGCTCTAATGAAAAACTGTTTTTT. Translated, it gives CASRALGGSNEKLFF.

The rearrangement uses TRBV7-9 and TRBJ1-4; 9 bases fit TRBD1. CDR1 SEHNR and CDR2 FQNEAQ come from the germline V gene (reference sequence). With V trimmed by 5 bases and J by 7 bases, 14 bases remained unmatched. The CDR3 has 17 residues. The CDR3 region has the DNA TGTGCCAGCAGCCCCGGGACAGGGATTTTTATAACTGAAAAACTGTTTTTT. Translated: CASSPGTGIFITEKLFF. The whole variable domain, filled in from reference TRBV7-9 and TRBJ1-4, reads DTGVSQNPRHKITKRGQNVTFRCDPISEHNRLYWYRQTLGQGPEFLTYFQNEAQLEKSRLLSDRFSAERPKGSFSTLEIQRTEQGDSAMYLCASSPGTGIFITEKLFFGSGTQLSVL.

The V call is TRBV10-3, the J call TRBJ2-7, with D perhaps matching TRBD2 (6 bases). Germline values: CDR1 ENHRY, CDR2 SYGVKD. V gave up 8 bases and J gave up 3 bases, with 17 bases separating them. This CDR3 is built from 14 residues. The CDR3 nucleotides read TGTGCCATCGGAAGGGACGGGGGAGACTACGAGCAGTACTTC. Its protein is CAIGRDGGDYEQYF.